Listed here are 7 T cell receptor beta chains from one sample, sequenced in a study of beta chain features in type 1 diabetes. Expressed TCRB transcripts were sequenced, since all the RNA that had been isolated was reverse transcribed. Only in-frame clones appear in the TCRdb table, and some are missing; sequencing was by immunoSEQ multiplex PCR. Among 620,000 or so clones listed, around a sixth were seen once. Sample: naive CD4+ T cells from blood. Receptors originate from a man aged 18 to 30 in good health.

V usage is TRBV13 and J usage is TRBJ1-1, with D tentatively TRBD1 (5 bases). V was shortened by 5 bases and J by 4 bases, with 14 bases between the two germline ends. Germline V gene lookup returns CDR1 PRHDT and CDR2 FYEKMQ (reference sequence). The CDR3 sequence is 14 residues long. CDR3 in DNA: TGTGCCAGCAGCGGCCCAGGGAGAAGCACTGAAGCTTTCTTT. Its translation is CASSGPGRSTEAFF. Variable domain in full (rest from reference TRBV13 and TRBJ1-1): AAGVIQSPRHLIKEKRETATLKCYPIPRHDTVYWYQQGPGQDPQFLISFYEKMQSDKGSIPDRFSAQQFSDYHSELNMSSLELGDSALYFCASSGPGRSTEAFFGQGTRLTVV.

A few counts support this clone. This chain joins TRBV7-2 and TRBJ2-7; 9 bases agree with TRBD2. Trimming cost V 1 base and J 3 bases; bases outside gene matches: 1. From germline, CDR1 is SGHTA and CDR2 FQGNSA. The CDR3 contains 14 residues. CDR3 residues: CASSLDSGSYEQYF. The CDR3 DNA reads TGTGCCAGCAGCTTAGATAGCGGGAGCTACGAGCAGTACTTC.

This clone showed up just a few times. J is TRBJ2-5 and V is TRBV7-2; 9 nucleotides agree with TRBD2. There are 13 residues in the CDR3. Germline V gene lookup returns CDR1 SGHTA and CDR2 FQGNSA. V trimming: 3 bases; J trimming: 5 bases; junction bases outside the gene matches: 1. The CDR3 DNA reads TGTGCCAGCAGCTTTAGCGGGAGTGAGACCCAGTACTTC. Its protein product is CASSFSGSETQYF.

This clone was picked up a small number of times. CDR3 sequence (DNA): TGTGCCAGCAGTTTTAATCAGGAGAACACTGAAGCTTTCTTT. Amino acids: CASSFNQENTEAFF. This rearrangement joins TRBV27 to TRBJ1-1; no definite D call. Trimming cost V 3 bases and J 1 base, with 9 bases left between them. The CDR3 runs to 14 residues. In germline, CDR1 is MNHEY, CDR2 SMNVEV (reference sequence).

This chain connects TRBV4-1 to TRBJ1-2, with 7 bases lining up with TRBD1. V was clipped by 3 bases and J by 6 bases; unmatched bases: 7. Germline CDR1 MGHRA, CDR2 YSYEKL. There are 14 residues in the CDR3. The CDR3 nucleotides are TGCGCCAGCAGCCACGCGACAGGGCGGAATGGCTACACCTTC. Protein sequence: CASSHATGRNGYTF.

This clone was seen a few times. The chain combines TRBV11-2 with TRBJ2-2; TRBD1 aligns across 7 bases. Germline trimming cut 1 base from V and 3 bases from J; bases unmatched to any gene: 8. Per germline, CDR1 SGHAT and CDR2 FQNNGV. The CDR3 is 17 amino acids. For the CDR3, the DNA is TGTGCCAGCAGCTTAGCAGGCCGACAGGGTTACACCGGGGAGCTGTTTTTT. Encoded protein: CASSLAGRQGYTGELFF.

CDR3 residues: CASSANRGRGYEQYF. The CDR3 bases are TGTGCCAGCAGCGCAAACAGGGGGCGCGGGTACGAGCAGTACTTC. This sequence joins TRBV5-4 and TRBJ2-7; 9 bases are a match to TRBD1. The CDR3 is made up of 15 amino acids. The junction had 9 bases not matched to a gene; V was cut back by 4 bases and J by 4 bases. The germline V gene has CDR1 SGHNT and CDR2 YYREEE (reference sequence).